A selection of T cell receptor beta chains follows, all from one sample in a study of prognosis after radiotherapy for stage I lung cancer. One entry per CDR3 protein, called by TCRdb with MiXCR from the multiplex PCR reads. The sample consists of tens of thousands of distinct CDR3 sequences, roughly 41% of them appearing once. This specimen consisted of PBMCs, obtained before or after stereotactic body radiation therapy (not recorded which). These receptor sequences come from a donor aged 50 or older with non-small cell lung cancer. CDR3s leave out the opening cysteine and the closing phenylalanine or tryptophan. Each record gives: J gene, V gene, CDR3 protein.

>TRBJ1-3|TRBV28
ASRTSNVRNTIY
>TRBJ1-6|TRBV7-2
ASSLTQYSLGSCNSPLH
>TRBJ2-2|TRBV6-2/TRBV6-3
ASSRAQGWSAGELF
>TRBJ2-1|TRBV20-1
SATHLWGSYNEQF
>TRBJ2-1|TRBV7-3
ASSLRRDNEQF
>TRBJ1-1|TRBV19
ASRPRDRGQVNTEAF
>TRBJ2-2|TRBV19
ASSIDLVLAGGAGELF
>TRBJ1-6|TRBV3-1
ASSPQGKSPLH
>TRBJ1-5|TRBV6-1
ASSDVPNGNQHQH
>TRBJ1-1|TRBV5-1
ASAGGNTEAF
>TRBJ2-1|TRBV12-3/TRBV12-4
ASSWGGRRNEQF
>TRBJ2-3|TRBV7-6
ASSPSGRSVTDTQY
>TRBJ2-2|TRBV20-1
SARTSGGNTGELF
>TRBJ1-2|TRBV28
ASSLPEGSKYGYT
>TRBJ2-1|TRBV28
ASSSGHGSLEQF
>TRBJ1-2|TRBV28
ASSNPGQNYGYT
>TRBJ2-1|TRBV6-2/TRBV6-3
TSGRTDNEQF
>TRBJ1-4|TRBV20-1
SARRLSDEKLF
>TRBJ2-7|TRBV6-4
SSSLDNYEQY
>TRBJ1-5|TRBV4-1
ASSGRQGISNQPQH